The rows below give T cell receptor beta chains drawn from one sample of a study of OX40 agonist ivuxolimab in advanced cancers. Produced via immunoSEQ multiplex PCR; TCRdb's table is partial and in-frame only. The sample gives fewer than 75,000 clones, around 80% of which show up once; roughly 8% is in the top ten. The input for sequencing was CD4+ or CD8+ T cells sorted from blood, taken in a trial of the OX40 agonist ivuxolimab. The receptors originated from an adult with an advanced solid tumor such as melanoma, head and neck, liver or kidney cancer. The conserved cysteine and the conserved F or W are not part of the CDR3 here.

TRBV19	ASLSREGTEAF
TRBV27	ASSLYRGQNEQF
TRBV4-1	ASSHSNRGSSGNTIY
TRBV30	AWSGEDRGRQPQH
TRBV11-1	ASSLARDSNYEQY
TRBV6-5	ASSRSGDNEQF
TRBV7-3	ASSSDGGTYNEQF
TRBV5-1	ASSLAARSEQY
TRBV5-1	ASSLGGSTYNEQF
TRBV5-1	ASSLDTNEQF
TRBV19	ASSAAGLAGGPKDTQY
TRBV6-5	ASSYGTGGDTEAF
TRBV7-2	ASSLAGENIQY
TRBV30	AWSRDRYNEQF
TRBV2	ASTDPGTYEQY
TRBV4-2	ASSRNSGAGANVLT
TRBV29-1	SGQGRFTDTQY
TRBV9	ASSVAGRGTDTQY
TRBV30	AWSVGAGGTGELF
TRBV4-3	ASSQVASGNSYEQY
TRBV7-8	ASSAQETQY
TRBV15	ATSRVTKEDTQY
TRBV9	ASSVGKGGNTIY
TRBV30	AWSGGPNQPQH
TRBV11-2	ASSLTGITDTQY
TRBV19	ASSTWTSGVVETQY
TRBV18	ASGSGGAGDTQY
TRBV28	ASGETRETQY
TRBV6-1	ASTRTGIDTQY
TRBV5-1	ASSQGGQNTEAF
TRBV9	ASSGRVRDRGYNEQF
TRBV7-6	ASSLNSAEVNEQF
TRBV5-1	ASGTDYGYT
TRBV4-1	ASSSRVNTGELF
TRBV6-1	ASSDGFMKGPRYSPLH
TRBV5-6	ASSDRKLGRSSYEQY
TRBV7-9	ASSLYGDSYGYT
TRBV5-4	ASSLAFPGLAIHEQY
TRBV7-8	ASSPRPGLAGGVTGELF
TRBV11-1	ASSPVGATEAF
TRBV7-2	ASSPTDPSYTEAF
TRBV19	ASSITGWSSGANVLT
TRBV9	ASSSGLLNTEAF
TRBV2	ASSGRERETQY
TRBV18	ASSLTELGGTEAF
TRBV9	ASSVVGQGHTEAF
TRBV19	ASSIPGEGFRDTEAF
TRBV28	ASSRGLNAYGYT
TRBV2	ASSETTVGGGYT
TRBV5-1	ASSTGTSFHEQY
TRBV5-1	ASSFAGQGIDEQF
TRBV9	ASSVVAGVTSGNTIY
TRBV19	ASRGTGYFPYYGYT
TRBV7-2	ASSAAFRQGGGGYT
TRBV5-6	ASSLAAEYGYT
TRBV27	ASSYRGGYYGYT
TRBV2	ASSDSRGQETQY
TRBV19	ASSVTGGSVTGELF
TRBV28	ASRGRNYNSPLH